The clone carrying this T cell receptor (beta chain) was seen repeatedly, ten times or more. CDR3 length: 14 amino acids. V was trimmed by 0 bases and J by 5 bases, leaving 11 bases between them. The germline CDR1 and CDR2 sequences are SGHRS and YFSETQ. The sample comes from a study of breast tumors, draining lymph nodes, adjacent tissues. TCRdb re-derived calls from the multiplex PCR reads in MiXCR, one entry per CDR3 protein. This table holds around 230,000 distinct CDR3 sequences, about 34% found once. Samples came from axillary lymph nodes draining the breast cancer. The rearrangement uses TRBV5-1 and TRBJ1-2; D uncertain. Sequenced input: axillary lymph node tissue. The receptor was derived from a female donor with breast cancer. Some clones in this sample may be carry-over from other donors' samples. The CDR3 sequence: CASSLDEPPYGYTF. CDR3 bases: TGCGCCAGCAGCTTGGATGAGCCTCCGTATGGCTACACCTTC.